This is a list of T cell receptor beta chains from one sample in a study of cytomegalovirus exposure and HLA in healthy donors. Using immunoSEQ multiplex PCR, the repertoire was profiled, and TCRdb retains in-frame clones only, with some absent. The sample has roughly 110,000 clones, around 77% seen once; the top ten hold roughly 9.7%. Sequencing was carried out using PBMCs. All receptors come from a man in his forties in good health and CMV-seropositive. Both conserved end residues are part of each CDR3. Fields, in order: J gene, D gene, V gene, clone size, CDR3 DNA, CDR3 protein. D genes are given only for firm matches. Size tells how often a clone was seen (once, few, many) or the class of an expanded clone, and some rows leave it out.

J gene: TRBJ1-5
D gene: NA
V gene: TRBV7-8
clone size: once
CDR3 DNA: TGTGCCAGCAGTAAAGGCAGGGTTGGTAGCAATCAGCCCCAGCATTTT
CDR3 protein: CASSKGRVGSNQPQHF

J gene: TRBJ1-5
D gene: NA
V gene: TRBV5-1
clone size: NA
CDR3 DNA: TGCGCCAGCAGCTTGGTCGGGGATAACAATCAGCCCCAGCATTTT
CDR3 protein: CASSLVGDNNQPQHF

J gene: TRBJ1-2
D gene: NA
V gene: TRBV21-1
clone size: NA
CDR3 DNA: TGTGCCAGCAGCAAAGGGGCGGCTAGGGGGCAGGAGGATGGCTACACCTTC
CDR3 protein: CASSKGAARGQEDGYTF

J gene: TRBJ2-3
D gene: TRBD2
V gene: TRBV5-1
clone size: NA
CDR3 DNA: TGCGCCAGCAGCTTGGCCGTCGTCGGGGGGGCTAGCACAGATACGCAGTATTTT
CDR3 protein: CASSLAVVGGASTDTQYF

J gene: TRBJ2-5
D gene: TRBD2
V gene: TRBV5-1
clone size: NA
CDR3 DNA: TGCGCCAGCAGCGACGGACTAGCGGTAACGGAGACCCAGTACTTC
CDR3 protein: CASSDGLAVTETQYF

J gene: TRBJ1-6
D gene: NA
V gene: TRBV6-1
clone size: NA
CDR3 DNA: TGTGCCAGCCGGGAGAACGTGGATAATTCACCCCTCCACTTT
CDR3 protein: CASRENVDNSPLHF

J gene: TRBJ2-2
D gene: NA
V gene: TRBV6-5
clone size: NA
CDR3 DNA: TGTGCCAGCAGCCGCCAGGGGAGCGCCGGGGAGCTGTTTTTT
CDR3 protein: CASSRQGSAGELFF

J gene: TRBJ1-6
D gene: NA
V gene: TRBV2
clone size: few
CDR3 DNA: TGTGCGCGGAGGGGTGATAATTCACCCCTCCACTTT
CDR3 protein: CARRGDNSPLHF

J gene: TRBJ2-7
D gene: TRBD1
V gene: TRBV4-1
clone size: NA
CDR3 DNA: TGCGCCAGCAGCCAAAACACCTGGACAGGCTACGAGCAGTACTTC
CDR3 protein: CASSQNTWTGYEQYF

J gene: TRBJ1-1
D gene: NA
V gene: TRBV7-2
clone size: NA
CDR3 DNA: TGTGCCAGCAGCCCAATAACCAGCACTGAAGCTTTCTTT
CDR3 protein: CASSPITSTEAFF

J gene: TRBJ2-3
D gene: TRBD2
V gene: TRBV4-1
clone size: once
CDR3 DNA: TGCGCCAGCAGCCACGGGAGGGGCGGGGATACGCAGTATTTT
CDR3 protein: CASSHGRGGDTQYF

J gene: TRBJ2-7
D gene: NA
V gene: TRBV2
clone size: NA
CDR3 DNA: TGTGCCAGCAGCCCTCGACAGGTCAAGTCCTACGAGCAGTACTTC
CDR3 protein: CASSPRQVKSYEQYF

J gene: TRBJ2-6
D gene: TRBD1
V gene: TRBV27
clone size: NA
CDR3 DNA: TGTGCCAGCAGTTTTTACGGGACAGGGAATGGGGCCAACGTCCTGACTTTC
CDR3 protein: CASSFYGTGNGANVLTF

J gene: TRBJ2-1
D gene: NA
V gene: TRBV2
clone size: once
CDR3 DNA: TGTGCCAGCAGACAACCAAGGTTAGGGGGAGCTGAGCAGTTCTTC
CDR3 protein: CASRQPRLGGAEQFF

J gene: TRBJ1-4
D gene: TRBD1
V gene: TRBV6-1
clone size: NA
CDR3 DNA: TGTGCCAGCCGCCCCCCCGGGACAGGTGAAAAACTGTTTTTT
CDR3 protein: CASRPPGTGEKLFF

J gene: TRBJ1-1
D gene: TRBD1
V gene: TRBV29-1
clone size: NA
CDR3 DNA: TGCAGCGTCAACAGGGGGCGCAACACTGAAGCTTTCTTT
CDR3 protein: CSVNRGRNTEAFF

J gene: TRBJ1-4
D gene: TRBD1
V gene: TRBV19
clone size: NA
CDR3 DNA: TGTGCCAGTAGTGGGGACAGGGGTGAAAAACTGTTTTTT
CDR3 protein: CASSGDRGEKLFF

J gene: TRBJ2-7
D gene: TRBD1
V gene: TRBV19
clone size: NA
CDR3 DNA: TGTGCCAGTAGTAGCCGGGACAGGGCTACCTACGAGCAGTACTTC
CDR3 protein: CASSSRDRATYEQYF

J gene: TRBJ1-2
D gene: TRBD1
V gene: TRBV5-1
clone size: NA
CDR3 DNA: TGCGCCAGCAGCTCTTCGACAGGGGGTGCCGGGGCGCGCGGCTACACCTTC
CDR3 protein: CASSSSTGGAGARGYTF

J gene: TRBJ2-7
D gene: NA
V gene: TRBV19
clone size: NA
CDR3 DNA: TGTGCCAGTAGTATAGTCATAGGGGTACGCGAGCAGTACTTC
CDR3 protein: CASSIVIGVREQYF

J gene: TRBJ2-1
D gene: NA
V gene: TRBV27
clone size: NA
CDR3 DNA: TGTGCCAGCAGTTTATCTGGCATTTACAATGAGCAGTTCTTC
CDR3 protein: CASSLSGIYNEQFF

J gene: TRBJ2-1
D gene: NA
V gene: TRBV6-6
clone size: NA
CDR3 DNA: TGTGCCAGCAGAAGGACCGGGGTAGGTGAGCAGTTCTTC
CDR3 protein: CASRRTGVGEQFF

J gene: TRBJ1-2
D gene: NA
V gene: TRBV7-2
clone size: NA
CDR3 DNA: TGTGCCAGCAGCCCGGAGGCTAACTATGGCTACACCTTC
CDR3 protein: CASSPEANYGYTF

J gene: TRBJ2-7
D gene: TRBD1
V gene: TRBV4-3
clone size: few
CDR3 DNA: TGCGCCAGCAGCCAACGTGGGACAGGGGGCTTCTACGAGCAGTACTTC
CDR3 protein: CASSQRGTGGFYEQYF

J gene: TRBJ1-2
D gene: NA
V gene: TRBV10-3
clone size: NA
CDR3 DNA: TGTGCCATCAGTGAGATCCGACACGATACTGCCTATGGCTACACCTTC
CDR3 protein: CAISEIRHDTAYGYTF

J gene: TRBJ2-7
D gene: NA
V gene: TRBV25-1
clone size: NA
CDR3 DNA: TGTGCCAGCAGTGAATTAGGGGTCTACGAGCAGTACTTC
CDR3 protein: CASSELGVYEQYF

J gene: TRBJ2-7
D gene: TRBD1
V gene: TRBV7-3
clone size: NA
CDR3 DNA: TGTGCCAGCAGCCTTCAACCGGGACAGGGCCCCTTGGAGTACTTC
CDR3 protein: CASSLQPGQGPLEYF

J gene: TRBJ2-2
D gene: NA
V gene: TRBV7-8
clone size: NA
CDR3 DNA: TGTGCCAGCAGCTTAGCGGCGGGGTGGGCCGGGGAGCTGTTTTTT
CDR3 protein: CASSLAAGWAGELFF

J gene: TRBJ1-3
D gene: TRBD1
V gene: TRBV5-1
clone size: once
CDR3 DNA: TGCGCCAGCAGCAGGACAGGGGCCTCCTCTGGAAACACCATATATTTT
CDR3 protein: CASSRTGASSGNTIYF

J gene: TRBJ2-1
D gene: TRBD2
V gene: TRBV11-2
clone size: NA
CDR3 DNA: TGTGCCAGCAGCTTATCGGGAGCGGGGGGGCAGAGGTTCTTC
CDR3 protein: CASSLSGAGGQRFF

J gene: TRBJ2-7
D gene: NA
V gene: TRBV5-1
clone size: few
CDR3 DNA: TGCGCCAGCAGCCCCGGTCCACCTTCCTACGAGCAGTACTTC
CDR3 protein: CASSPGPPSYEQYF

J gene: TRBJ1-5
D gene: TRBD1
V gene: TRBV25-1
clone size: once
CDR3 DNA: TGTGCCAGCACTAACAGGGGTATACAGCCCCAGCATTTT
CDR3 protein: CASTNRGIQPQHF

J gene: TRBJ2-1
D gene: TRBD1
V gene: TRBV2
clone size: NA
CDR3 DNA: TGTGCCAGCAGCTCGGACAGGGTCGATGAGCAGTTCTTC
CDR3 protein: CASSSDRVDEQFF

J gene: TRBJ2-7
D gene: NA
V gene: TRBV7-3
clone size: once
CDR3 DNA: TGTGCCAGCAGCTTAGGGCCCCATTCCCGCTACGAGCAGTACTTC
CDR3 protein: CASSLGPHSRYEQYF

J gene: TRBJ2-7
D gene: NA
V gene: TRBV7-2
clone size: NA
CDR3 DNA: TGTGCCAGCAGCAAGACAGGTACTAGGTCCTACGAGCAGTACTTC
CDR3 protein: CASSKTGTRSYEQYF

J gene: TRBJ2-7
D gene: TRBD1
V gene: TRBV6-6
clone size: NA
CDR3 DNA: TGTGCCAGCAGGCCCCCGGGACAGGGCTACGAGCAGTACTTC
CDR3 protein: CASRPPGQGYEQYF

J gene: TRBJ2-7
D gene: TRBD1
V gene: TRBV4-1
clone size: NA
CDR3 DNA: TGCGCCAGCAGCCTCACGACAGGGGCAACCTACGAGCAGTACTTC
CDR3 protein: CASSLTTGATYEQYF

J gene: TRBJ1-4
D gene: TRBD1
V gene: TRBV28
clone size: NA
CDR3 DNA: TGTGCCAGCAGTTATGACAGGGGAACTAATGAAAAACTGTTTTTT
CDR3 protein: CASSYDRGTNEKLFF

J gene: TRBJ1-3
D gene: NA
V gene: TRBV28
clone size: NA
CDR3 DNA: TGTGCCAGCACCTTGGTTCAGTCGGGAAACACCATATATTTT
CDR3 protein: CASTLVQSGNTIYF

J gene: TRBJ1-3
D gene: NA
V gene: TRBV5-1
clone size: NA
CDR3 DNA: TGCGCCAGCAGCTTGGATGGGGCGGATCCGGGCACCATATATTTT
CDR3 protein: CASSLDGADPGTIYF

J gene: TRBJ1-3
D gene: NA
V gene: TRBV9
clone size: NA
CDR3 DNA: TGTGCCAGCAGCGCGACCCCGGGACACCCCAGGGAGGGAAACACCATATATTTT
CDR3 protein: CASSATPGHPREGNTIYF

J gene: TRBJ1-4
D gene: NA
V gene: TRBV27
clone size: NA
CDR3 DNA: TGTGCCAGCAGTTTGGGGCAGGGCAAGGATGAAAAACTGTTTTTT
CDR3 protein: CASSLGQGKDEKLFF

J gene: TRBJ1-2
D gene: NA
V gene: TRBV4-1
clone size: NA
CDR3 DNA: TGCGCCAGCAGCCAAGTATTGGCGGCGAGCTACACCTTC
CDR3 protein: CASSQVLAASYTF

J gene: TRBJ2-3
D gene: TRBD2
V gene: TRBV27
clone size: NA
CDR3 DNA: TGTGCCAGCAGTTCTGAGTCAGGGAGGGACCTCACAGATACGCAGTATTTT
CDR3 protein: CASSSESGRDLTDTQYF

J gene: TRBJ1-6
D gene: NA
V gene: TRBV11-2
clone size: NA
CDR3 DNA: TGTGCCAGCAGCGTCCGGGTCGGGGATTCACCCCTCCACTTT
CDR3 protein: CASSVRVGDSPLHF

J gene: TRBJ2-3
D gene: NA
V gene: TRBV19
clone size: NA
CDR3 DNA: TGTGCCAGTAGTATAGGGACAGCCACAACTCCAGATACAGATACGCAGTATTTT
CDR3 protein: CASSIGTATTPDTDTQYF

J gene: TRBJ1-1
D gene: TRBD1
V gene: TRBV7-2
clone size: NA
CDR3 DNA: TGTGCCAGCAGCTCTATGGGACAGGGAGGCACTGAAGCTTTCTTT
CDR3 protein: CASSSMGQGGTEAFF

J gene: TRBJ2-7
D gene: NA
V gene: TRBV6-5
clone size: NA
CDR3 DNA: TGTGCCAGCAGTTTAACAGGGTATAGCTCCTACGAGCAGTACTTC
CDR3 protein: CASSLTGYSSYEQYF

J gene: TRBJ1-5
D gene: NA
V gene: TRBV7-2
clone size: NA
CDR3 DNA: TGTGCCAGCAGCTTAGCGAGGGGCAATCAGCCCCAGCATTTT
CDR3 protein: CASSLARGNQPQHF

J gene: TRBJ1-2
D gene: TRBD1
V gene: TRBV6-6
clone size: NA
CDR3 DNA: TGTGCCAGCAAAGCACAGGGGGCGTACACCTTC
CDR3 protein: CASKAQGAYTF

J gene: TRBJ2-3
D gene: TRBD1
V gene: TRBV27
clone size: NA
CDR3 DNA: TGTGCCAGCAGACAGACCCGGGACAGGAGCACAGATACGCAGTATTTT
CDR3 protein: CASRQTRDRSTDTQYF

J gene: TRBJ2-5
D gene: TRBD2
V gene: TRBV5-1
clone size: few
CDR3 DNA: TGCGCCAGCAGCACCGGGAGGCGGGGTCAGCAAGAGACCCAGTACTTC
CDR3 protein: CASSTGRRGQQETQYF

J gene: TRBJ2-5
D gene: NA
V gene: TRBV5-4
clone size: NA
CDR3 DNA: TGTGCCAGCAGCTTGGACGGGGAGACCCAGTACTTC
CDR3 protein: CASSLDGETQYF

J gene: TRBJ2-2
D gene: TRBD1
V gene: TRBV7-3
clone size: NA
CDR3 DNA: TGTGCCAGCAGATTAGACAGGGGGAACGGGGAGCTGTTTTTT
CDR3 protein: CASRLDRGNGELFF

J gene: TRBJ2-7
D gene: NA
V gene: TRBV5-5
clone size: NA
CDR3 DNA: TGTGCCAGCAGACTTGAGGGGCTCACAGGGAGAGACAAGCAGTACTTC
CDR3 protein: CASRLEGLTGRDKQYF

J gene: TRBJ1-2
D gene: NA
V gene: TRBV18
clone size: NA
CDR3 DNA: TGTGCCAGCTCACTAACAGGGCTGTATGGCTACACCTTC
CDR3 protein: CASSLTGLYGYTF

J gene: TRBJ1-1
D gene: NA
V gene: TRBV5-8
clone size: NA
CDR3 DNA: TGTGCCAGCAGCTTGGGGGGGCCGAACACTGAAGCTTTCTTT
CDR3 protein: CASSLGGPNTEAFF